A single TCR beta chain is shown here with its context. Extraction of RNA preceded its reverse transcription into cDNA, which served as the sequencing template. The data were produced by immunoSEQ multiplex PCR, yet TCRdb's version contains in-frame clones alone and is incomplete. The sample consists of 90,000 to 150,000 clones, about 50% of them appearing once. Treatment meaning: oral pan-JAK inhibitor, 5-10 mg twice daily. The data are from a study of CD8+ T cells in alopecia areata. The CDR3 spans 15 residues. V lost 0 bases to trimming and J lost 5 bases; unmatched junction nucleotides: 4. Looked up from germline, CDR1 is KGHSH and CDR2 is LQKENI.

The rearrangement joins TRBV18 to TRBJ1-2; 9 bases line up with TRBD1. The clonotype was recovered from a human donor with alopecia areata. The source was CD4+ T cells sorted from blood, collected at week 4, from a patient treated with tofacitinib. The CDR3 reads CASSPPGTGLYGYTF. DNA for the CDR3: TGTGCCAGCTCACCACCTGGGACAGGGCTTTATGGCTACACCTTC.